These 18 T cell receptor beta chains originate from one sample sequenced in a study of long-term antiretroviral therapy in people with HIV. Survey-level immunoSEQ v3.0 assays were run. Libraries were prepared by immunoSEQ multiplex PCR; TCRdb keeps only in-frame clonotypes and omits some of them. The repertoire includes roughly 25,000 clones, roughly 82% of them detected once, and 2% to 2.5% sits in the top ten. The starting material was unsorted PBMCs, obtained 3 years after starting antiretroviral therapy. Receptors originate from a man in his fifties with HIV.

This chain connects TRBV5-4 to TRBJ2-3, with 7 bases identical to TRBD1. Looked up from germline, CDR1 is SGHNT and CDR2 is YYREEE (reference sequence). CDR3 length: 18 amino acids. Losses at the gene ends were 3 bases for V and 5 bases for J; bases not matched to a gene: 18. The DNA of the CDR3 is TGTGCCAGCAGCTCCACCCCCAGGGGGTTCGCGGCCCTAGATACGCAGTATTTT. This gives the protein CASSSTPRGFAALDTQYF.

This clone was picked up one time. The J gene is TRBJ1-2, the V gene TRBV6-6; D may be TRBD1 (5 bases). The CDR3 loop spans 14 amino acids. Germline V gene lookup returns CDR1 MNHNY and CDR2 SVGAGI (reference sequence). V was clipped by 2 bases and J by 2 bases, with 9 bases between them. The CDR3 DNA reads as TGTGCCAGCAGTTACCCGACAGCCAACTATGGCTACACCTTC. This encodes CASSYPTANYGYTF.

The chain has TRBV4-3 and TRBJ2-5; 7 bases are a match to TRBD1. The CDR3 consists of 15 residues. Per the germline V gene, CDR1 is LGHNA and CDR2 is YSLEER. V was clipped by 3 bases and J by 5 bases; unmatched bases: 9. CDR3 residues: CASSQQGTVMETQYF. For the CDR3, the DNA is TGCGCCAGCAGCCAGCAGGGGACAGTTATGGAGACCCAGTACTTC.

The rearrangement joins TRBV5-4 to TRBJ2-3; D not certain. This CDR3 is 12 amino acids long. The V gene's germline CDR1 is SGHNT and CDR2 YYREEE (reference sequence). V shed 0 bases and J shed 6 bases, with 5 bases lying between them. Here the CDR3 reads CASSLDFDTQYF. DNA for the CDR3: TGTGCCAGCAGCTTGGATTTCGATACGCAGTATTTT.

The V gene is TRBV18, the J gene TRBJ2-3; maybe TRBD1 (5 bases). The ends were cut back, 3 bases at V and 2 bases at J, with 12 bases in the middle. Germline V gene lookup returns CDR1 KGHSH and CDR2 LQKENI. There are 15 residues in the CDR3. CDR3 nucleotides: TGTGCCAGCTCACCGATAACAGGTTCCACAGATACGCAGTATTTT. Protein product: CASSPITGSTDTQYF.

V gene TRBV2 combines with J gene TRBJ2-1; D not resolved. The V and J ends lost 5 bases and 0 bases respectively, with 8 bases between them. The germline V gene encodes CDR1 SNHLY and CDR2 FYNNEI. This CDR3 spans 14 amino acids. DNA of the CDR3: TGTGCCAGCAGTACGGGTATCTCCTACAATGAGCAGTTCTTC. Translation: CASSTGISYNEQFF.

This clone came up a few times. The gene calls are TRBV2 and TRBJ1-5; D gene ambiguous. The CDR3 totals 13 residues. Germline V gene sequence: CDR1 SNHLY, CDR2 FYNNEI. V lost 4 bases, J lost 7 bases, and 11 bases lay in between. DNA of the CDR3: TGTGCCAGCAGTGCTTTCGCGGGCCAGCCCCAGCATTTT. Translating it yields CASSAFAGQPQHF.

There are a few counts of this clone. The chain is built from TRBV7-2 and TRBJ1-1; possible D gene TRBD1, 6 bases. CDR1 and CDR2 from the germline V gene are SGHTA and FQGNSA. This CDR3 is built from 13 residues. Trimming took off 5 bases at V and 7 bases at J, with 14 bases between the two ends. The CDR3 nucleotides are TGTGCCAGCAGCGTCGGACAAGGGGGTGAAGCTTTCTTT. Protein sequence: CASSVGQGGEAFF.

The gene calls are TRBV2 and TRBJ2-7; D is possibly TRBD1 or TRBD2 (5 bases each). The CDR3 extends over 13 amino acids. From germline, CDR1 is SNHLY and CDR2 FYNNEI. Trimming cost V 4 bases and J 7 bases, with 14 bases left between them. CDR3 loop: CASSGDVAWEQYF. CDR3 coding DNA: TGTGCCAGCAGTGGGGACGTAGCTTGGGAGCAGTACTTC.

The chain has TRBV6-5 and TRBJ2-7; possibly TRBD1 for D (5 bases). This CDR3 contains 14 residues. V lost 0 bases to trimming and J lost 9 bases, with 15 bases between them. Germline V lookup: CDR1 MNHEY, CDR2 SVGAGI. The CDR3 here is CASSYSGAGNAQYF. DNA of the CDR3: TGTGCCAGCAGTTACTCGGGTGCAGGGAATGCGCAGTACTTC.

The rearrangement uses TRBV4-3 and TRBJ2-3, with D unclear. The CDR3 runs 13 residues. Trimming removed 0 bases at V and 3 bases at J, with 4 bases between. Germline V CDR1 and CDR2: LGHNA, YSLEER. The CDR3 sequence: CASSQDRTDTQYF. The CDR3 nucleotides read TGCGCCAGCAGCCAAGATCGGACAGATACGCAGTATTTT.

The J gene is TRBJ2-3, the V gene TRBV11-3; D is perhaps TRBD1 (7 bases). The length of the CDR3 is 15 residues. Trimming removed 5 bases from V and 3 bases from J, with 15 bases in between. Germline assignment: CDR1 SGHNT and CDR2 YENEEA. For the CDR3, the DNA is TGTGCCAGCAGCCCCAGACAGGGAGGTACAGATACGCAGTATTTT. It codes for CASSPRQGGTDTQYF.

This clone was counted a few times. This chain uses TRBV28 with TRBJ1-2; D unclear. V lost 6 bases, J lost 5 bases, and 13 bases lay in between. The CDR3 extends over 13 amino acids. CDR1 MDHEN and CDR2 SYDVKM come from the germline V gene. The CDR3 region is CASSASQIYGYTF. DNA for the CDR3: TGTGCCAGCAGCGCGTCGCAGATTTATGGCTACACCTTC.

The gene calls are TRBV6-1 and TRBJ2-5; no definite D call. The CDR3 is 13 amino acids. Germline V gives CDR1 MNHNS, CDR2 SASEGT. Trimming took off 3 bases at V and 2 bases at J, with 7 bases between the two ends. CDR3 in amino acids: CASSEALQETQYF. CDR3 nucleotide sequence: TGTGCCAGCAGTGAGGCGTTACAAGAGACCCAGTACTTC.

This clone came up once. V usage is TRBV6-1 and J usage is TRBJ2-3; 9 bases match TRBD2. Germline values: CDR1 MNHNS, CDR2 SASEGT. The CDR3 contains 15 residues. Trimming took 7 bases from V and 8 from J; bases not matched to a gene: 13. CDR3 sequence: CASKDVAGEPGTQYF. Here the CDR3 DNA reads TGTGCCAGCAAAGACGTAGCGGGAGAGCCCGGTACGCAGTATTTT.

The V gene is TRBV5-4, the J gene TRBJ2-5; TRBD1 or TRBD2 may be the D gene (5 bases each). CDR1 SGHNT and CDR2 YYREEE come from the germline V gene (reference sequence). The CDR3 contains 14 residues. Trimming took 0 bases from V and 5 from J, leaving 11 bases between them. The DNA of the CDR3 is TGTGCCAGCAGCTTGGGGGGACCCGGGGAGACCCAGTACTTC. As protein: CASSLGGPGETQYF.

This chain links TRBV6-5 with TRBJ2-2, with D perhaps matching TRBD1 (5 bases). This CDR3 has 15 residues. CDR1 is MNHEY and CDR2 is SVGAGI in the germline V gene. V was clipped by 1 base and J by 3 bases, with 9 bases between them. The CDR3 DNA is TGTGCCAGCAGTTACTTCAGGGTGGACACCGGGGAGCTGTTTTTT. Amino acid sequence: CASSYFRVDTGELFF.

V usage is TRBV9 and J usage is TRBJ2-7; 9 bases line up with TRBD2. The germline CDR1 and CDR2 sequences are SGDLS and YYNGEE. Germline trimming cut 2 bases from V and 4 bases from J; bases unmatched to any gene: 13. There are 17 residues in the CDR3. For the CDR3, the DNA is TGTGCCAGCAGCGTTGCCCCGATTAGCGGGGGCGTATACGAGCAGTACTTC. Protein product: CASSVAPISGGVYEQYF.